These T cell receptor beta chains were read from a single sample in a study of blood T cell repertoires in COVID-19. The data were produced by immunoSEQ multiplex PCR, yet TCRdb's version contains in-frame clones alone and is incomplete. The profile shows approximately 150,000 clones, around nine tenths of them singletons. Sequences were obtained from peripheral blood. These receptors were obtained from a human donor in a cohort sampled during active COVID-19. Both conserved end residues are part of each CDR3. The order of the fields is J gene, V gene, D gene, clone size, CDR3 DNA, CDR3 protein. A D gene is named only where the DNA matches it firmly. Clone size is shown for a subset of rows, as once, few, many or a class of expanded clone.

>TRBJ1-1|TRBV5-1|TRBD1|-
TGCGCCAGCAGCCTCGGACAGGCAATCATGAACACTGAAGCTTTCTTT
CASSLGQAIMNTEAFF
>TRBJ1-5|TRBV27|TRBD1|few
TGTGCCATCCAGGGGGCGGCTCAGCCCCAGCATTTT
CAIQGAAQPQHF
>TRBJ1-1|TRBV15|-|once
TGTGCCACCAGCCCAGGGGTCCAAGTGAACACTGAAGCTTTCTTT
CATSPGVQVNTEAFF
>TRBJ2-5|TRBV19|-|-
TGTGCCAGTAGCCTGGGGGGGGCTGGAGAGACCCAGTACTTC
CASSLGGAGETQYF
>TRBJ1-3|TRBV5-6|-|-
TGTGCCAGCAGCTTGGGCGCAGGGGGAAACACCATATATTTT
CASSLGAGGNTIYF
>TRBJ2-7|TRBV4-1|-|-
TGCGCCAGCAGCCAAGCCCCTGGCGGGGACTACGAGCAGTACTTC
CASSQAPGGDYEQYF
>TRBJ2-7|TRBV7-9|-|-
TGTGCCAGCAGTTCACAGGCAAATTACGAGCAGTACTTC
CASSSQANYEQYF
>TRBJ2-7|TRBV28|TRBD1|-
TGTGCCAGCAACTCGCCTAGGGGACAGGGGTACGAGCAGTACTTC
CASNSPRGQGYEQYF
>TRBJ2-5|TRBV7-6|-|-
TGTGCCAGCAGCTTAGGGGTTCGGGGCCAAGAGACCCAGTACTTC
CASSLGVRGQETQYF
>TRBJ1-1|TRBV2|-|-
TGTGCCAGCAGTGCGAGGGAAGCTTTCTTT
CASSAREAFF
>TRBJ2-3|TRBV9|-|-
TGTGCCAGCGGGGGCTGGACAGATACGCAGTATTTT
CASGGWTDTQYF